The 27 T cell receptor beta chains below come from one sample, sequenced in a study of shared clonotypes between healthy human individuals. CD45RO-negative cells were positively selected for CCR7, leaving out terminally differentiated effector memory CD45RA+ cells. Sequencing used immunoSEQ multiplex PCR; TCRdb keeps in-frame clones, though not all of them. The sample holds hundreds of thousands of clones, around 96% seen once. The source material was naive CD8+ T cells sorted from blood. All receptors derive from a woman aged 25 to 39 in good health.

The V gene is TRBV28, the J gene TRBJ2-1; D remains ambiguous. The ends were cut back, 1 base at V and 10 bases at J, with 8 bases in the middle. There are 12 residues in the CDR3. CDR1 MDHEN and CDR2 SYDVKM come from the germline V gene. The CDR3 region has the DNA TGTGCCAGCAGTTTATCCGCTCAAGAGCAGTTCTTC. Encoded protein: CASSLSAQEQFF. The entire variable domain, with the rest obtained from reference TRBV28 and TRBJ2-1, is as follows: DVKVTQSSRYLVKRTGEKVFLECVQDMDHENMFWYRQDPGLGLRLIYFSYDVKMKEKGDIPEGYSVSREKKERFSLILESASTNQTSMYLCASSLSAQEQFFGPGTRLTVL.

This CDR3 is CASSQDLEVEAFF. CDR3 nucleotides: TGTGCCAGCAGCCAAGATTTGGAAGTTGAAGCTTTCTTT. V is TRBV4-2 and J is TRBJ1-1; unclear D gene. With 0 bases removed from V and 7 bases from J, the gap between germline ends came to 9 bases. This CDR3 has 13 amino acids. Germline V lookup: CDR1 LGHNA, CDR2 YNFKEQ.

The chain is built from TRBV19 and TRBJ2-7; 9 positions agree with TRBD1. Germline V CDR1 and CDR2: LNHDA, SQIVND (reference sequence). The CDR3 runs 15 residues. With 4 bases clipped from V and 5 bases from J, the junction kept 9 bases outside the gene matches. CDR3 DNA: TGTGCCAGTAGTACCCCCGGGACAGGGAATAACGAGCAGTACTTC. Translation: CASSTPGTGNNEQYF.

The chain is built from TRBV4-1 and TRBJ2-1; the D gene is possibly TRBD2 (5 bases). CDR1 is MGHRA, CDR2 YSYEKL, per germline. Trimming stripped 1 base from V and 6 bases from J, with 10 bases between. This CDR3 region has 14 residues. CDR3 loop: CASSQASGSNEQFF. The CDR3 DNA reads as TGCGCCAGCAGCCAAGCCTCGGGGTCCAATGAGCAGTTCTTC.

This rearrangement joins TRBV15 to TRBJ2-7, with D perhaps TRBD1 (5 bases). The CDR3 spans 12 residues. The V gene lost 5 bases and the J gene lost 4 bases, with 9 bases spanning the gap. Germline loops: CDR1 LNHNV, CDR2 YYDKDF (reference sequence). The CDR3 is CATSPTGYEQYF. Written as DNA, the CDR3 is TGTGCCACCAGCCCTACAGGTTACGAGCAGTACTTC.

This chain connects TRBV5-4 to TRBJ2-1; 7 bases match TRBD2. CDR3 length: 12 residues. Germline CDR1 is SGHNT and CDR2 is YYREEE (reference sequence). J lost 7 bases, V lost 4 bases, and 2 bases had no gene match. This CDR3 is CASSGLGNEQFF. The DNA of the CDR3 is TGTGCCAGCAGCGGACTAGGGAATGAGCAGTTCTTC.

This chain links TRBV30 with TRBJ2-2; D uncertain. The CDR3 sequence is 11 residues long. V lost 1 base to trimming and J lost 6 bases, with 3 bases between them. CDR1 is GTSNPN, CDR2 SVGIG, per germline (reference sequence). Here the CDR3 reads CAWSEPGELFF. The CDR3 region has the DNA TGTGCCTGGAGTGAACCCGGGGAGCTGTTTTTT.

The rearrangement joins TRBV28 to TRBJ1-5, with 9 bases identical to TRBD1. V lost 9 bases to trimming and J lost 7 bases; unmatched junction nucleotides: 10. CDR1 MDHEN and CDR2 SYDVKM come from the germline V gene. This CDR3 spans 14 amino acids. CDR3 region: CASKNRGRGQPQHF. The CDR3 DNA is TGTGCCAGTAAAAACAGGGGGCGAGGACAGCCCCAGCATTTT.

J is TRBJ2-4 and V is TRBV27; D uncertain. The V gene lost 0 bases and the J gene lost 0 bases, with 9 bases spanning the gap. Germline loops: CDR1 MNHEY, CDR2 SMNVEV (reference sequence). The CDR3 contains 16 residues. In DNA form, the CDR3 reads TGTGCCAGCAGTTTATCGGGTGTACTAGCCAAAAACATTCAGTACTTC. Amino acid sequence: CASSLSGVLAKNIQYF.

CDR3 loop: CASSLATSGVPGVAYEQYF. CDR3 sequence (DNA): TGTGCCAGCAGCTTAGCGACTAGCGGGGTCCCGGGTGTCGCGTACGAGCAGTACTTC. The V gene is TRBV7-6, the J gene TRBJ2-7, with 11 bases that match TRBD2. From germline, CDR1 is SGHVS and CDR2 FNYEAQ. V shed 0 bases and J 4 bases; nucleotides not matched to a gene: 14. The CDR3 consists of 19 residues.

This chain uses TRBV28 with TRBJ2-2; D is uncertain. Per the germline V gene, CDR1 is MDHEN and CDR2 is SYDVKM. This CDR3 region has 12 residues. The V end was cut by 5 bases, the J end by 6 bases, with 7 bases between. CDR3 in DNA: TGTGCCAGCAGTCCGTACGCCGGGGAGCTGTTTTTT. Protein sequence: CASSPYAGELFF.

Comment on this clone: Distinct nucleotide sequences in the sample also encode this CDR3. J is TRBJ1-2 and V is TRBV28; D unresolved. V lost 3 bases to trimming and J lost 5 bases, with 4 bases between them. The CDR3 extends over 11 amino acids. The germline gives CDR1 MDHEN, CDR2 SYDVKM. CDR3 DNA sequence: TGTGCCAGCAGTTTTGGTTATGGCTACACCTTC. It encodes CASSFGYGYTF.

The table lists this clone with a count of one. The chain combines TRBV7-8 with TRBJ1-4; D not resolved. Trimming took off 6 bases at V and 4 bases at J, with 9 bases between the two ends. The CDR3 sequence is 13 residues long. Germline V gives CDR1 SGHVS, CDR2 FQNEAQ. CDR3 bases: TGTGCCAGCAGTTTGGGGAGTAATGAAAAACTGTTTTTT. Amino acid sequence: CASSLGSNEKLFF.

V is TRBV6-1 and J is TRBJ2-7; 9 nucleotides line up with TRBD1. Trimming at V came to 2 bases and at J to 5 bases, leaving 7 bases not matched to a gene. CDR1 and CDR2 from the germline V gene are MNHNS and SASEGT. This CDR3 contains 15 residues. The chain's CDR3 is CASSESGTGIDEQYF. The CDR3 bases are TGTGCCAGCAGTGAATCCGGGACAGGGATCGACGAGCAGTACTTC.

This chain joins TRBV5-6 and TRBJ2-5; D may be TRBD1 or TRBD2 (5 bases each). The DNA end is more similar to TRBJ2-7, so the J call may be wrong. The CDR3 loop spans 14 amino acids. CDR1 SGHDT and CDR2 YYEEEE come from the germline V gene. The chain's CDR3 is CASSTFRDGYEQYF. The CDR3 DNA is TGTGCCAGCAGCACCTTCCGGGACGGCTACGAGCAGTACTTC.

The chain recombines TRBV5-5 with TRBJ2-5; 9 bases map to TRBD2. The V and J ends lost 2 bases and 5 bases, in that order; junction bases with no gene match: 7. This CDR3 spans 15 amino acids. Germline loops: CDR1 SGHKS, CDR2 YYEKEE (reference sequence). CDR3 DNA: TGTGCCAGCAGCTTCCCGGTAGCGGGAGATGAGACCCAGTACTTC. Its translation: CASSFPVAGDETQYF.

The rearrangement links TRBV5-6 to TRBJ2-7; D may be TRBD1 (6 bases). The germline V and J ends were trimmed by 1 base and 3 bases, with 11 bases remaining between them. Germline V gives CDR1 SGHDT, CDR2 YYEEEE. The length of the CDR3 is 14 residues. CDR3 region: CASSLRARGYEQYF. In DNA, the CDR3 is TGTGCCAGCAGCTTGAGGGCCAGGGGCTACGAGCAGTACTTC.

This chain connects TRBV10-1 to TRBJ1-2, with D perhaps TRBD1 (5 bases). Trimming pared 3 bases from V and 7 bases from J, leaving 12 bases between. CDR1 WNHNN and CDR2 SYGVQD come from the germline V gene (reference sequence). The CDR3 has 13 amino acids. In DNA form, the CDR3 reads TGCGCCAGCAGTGAAACCAGGGCCGGTGGCTACACCTTC. Translated: CASSETRAGGYTF.

The chain combines TRBV27 with TRBJ2-7, with 9 bases that match TRBD2. Germline values: CDR1 MNHEY, CDR2 SMNVEV (reference sequence). The ends lost 1 base at V and 2 bases at J; junction bases unmatched: 6. The CDR3 runs 16 residues. CDR3 sequence (DNA): TGTGCCAGCAGTTTATTACCTAGCGGGAACCCCTACGAGCAGTACTTC. It translates to CASSLLPSGNPYEQYF.

V usage is TRBV5-8 and J usage is TRBJ2-7, with TRBD1 matching over 7 bases. Trimming removed 1 base from V and 4 bases from J; junction bases left unmatched: 8. The length of the CDR3 is 15 residues. From germline, CDR1 is SGHTS and CDR2 YDEGEE. CDR3 residues: CASSLWPRQGYEQYF. CDR3 DNA sequence: TGTGCCAGCAGCTTGTGGCCCCGACAGGGTTACGAGCAGTACTTC.

This rearrangement joins TRBV4-1 to TRBJ2-6; D remains ambiguous. This CDR3 has 17 amino acids. Trimming took 4 bases from V and 2 from J, leaving 15 bases between them. The germline V gene encodes CDR1 MGHRA and CDR2 YSYEKL. CDR3 nucleotide sequence: TGCGCCAGCAGCCCCCGGGCAGCTTTAGCTGGGGCCAACGTCCTGACTTTC. This codes for CASSPRAALAGANVLTF.

The chain links TRBV19 to TRBJ2-1, with D uncertain. Trimming pared 1 base from V and 5 bases from J, leaving 9 bases between. The CDR3 spans 14 residues. The germline gives CDR1 LNHDA, CDR2 SQIVND (reference sequence). CDR3 in amino acids: CASSIVAAHNEQFF. For the CDR3, the DNA is TGTGCCAGTAGTATAGTGGCGGCCCACAATGAGCAGTTCTTC.

CDR3 residues: CASSVVGGPGGTEAFF. The DNA of the CDR3 is TGTGCCAGCAGCGTAGTTGGAGGGCCCGGGGGGACTGAAGCTTTCTTT. The chain employs TRBV9 and TRBJ1-1, with D perhaps TRBD1 (5 bases). Germline V gene lookup returns CDR1 SGDLS and CDR2 YYNGEE. The CDR3 loop spans 16 amino acids. V lost 0 bases and J lost 5, with 17 bases in between. The whole variable domain, filled in from reference TRBV9 and TRBJ1-1, reads DSGVTQTPKHLITATGQRVTLRCSPRSGDLSVYWYQQSLDQGLQFLIQYYNGEERAKGNILERFSAQQFPDLHSELNLSSLELGDSALYFCASSVVGGPGGTEAFFGQGTRLTVV.

The chain uses TRBV6-5 and TRBJ2-7; 13 positions match TRBD2. Per the germline V gene, CDR1 is MNHEY and CDR2 is SVGAGI. The J segment lost 7 bases and the V segment lost 9 bases, leaving 3 bases of the junction unmatched. This CDR3 comprises 12 residues. CDR3 DNA: TGTGCCAGTGGACTAGCGGGAGATGAGCAGTACTTC. It specifies CASGLAGDEQYF.

The chain uses TRBV28 and TRBJ1-1; D is perhaps TRBD1 (5 bases). The germline V and J ends were trimmed by 10 bases and 3 bases, with 18 bases remaining between them. This CDR3 is 14 amino acids long. The germline gives CDR1 MDHEN, CDR2 SYDVKM. The CDR3 sequence: CATRDPGRDTEAFF. CDR3 DNA: TGTGCCACACGGGACCCGGGGCGGGACACTGAAGCTTTCTTT. Based on the CDR3 plus reference TRBV28 and TRBJ1-1, the full variable domain is DVKVTQSSRYLVKRTGEKVFLECVQDMDHENMFWYRQDPGLGLRLIYFSYDVKMKEKGDIPEGYSVSREKKERFSLILESASTNQTSMYLCATRDPGRDTEAFFGQGTRLTVV.

The CDR3, as DNA: TGTGCCAGCAGCTATGTCCCAGAACCTCATGAAAAACTGTTTTTT. As protein: CASSYVPEPHEKLFF. The chain couples TRBV7-8 to TRBJ1-4, with unresolved D. The germline CDR1 and CDR2 sequences are SGHVS and FQNEAQ. The CDR3 runs 15 residues. Trimming stripped 4 bases from V and 6 bases from J, with 15 bases between.

This clone was detected only once. The CDR3 is CASSPGTENGYTF. The CDR3 DNA reads as TGTGCCAGCAGCCCAGGGACCGAGAATGGCTACACCTTC. The gene calls are TRBV5-5 and TRBJ1-2, with D perhaps matching TRBD1 (5 bases). The CDR3 is 13 residues long. Deletions cut 4 bases from V and 6 bases from J, with 13 bases between. Germline values: CDR1 SGHKS, CDR2 YYEKEE (reference sequence).